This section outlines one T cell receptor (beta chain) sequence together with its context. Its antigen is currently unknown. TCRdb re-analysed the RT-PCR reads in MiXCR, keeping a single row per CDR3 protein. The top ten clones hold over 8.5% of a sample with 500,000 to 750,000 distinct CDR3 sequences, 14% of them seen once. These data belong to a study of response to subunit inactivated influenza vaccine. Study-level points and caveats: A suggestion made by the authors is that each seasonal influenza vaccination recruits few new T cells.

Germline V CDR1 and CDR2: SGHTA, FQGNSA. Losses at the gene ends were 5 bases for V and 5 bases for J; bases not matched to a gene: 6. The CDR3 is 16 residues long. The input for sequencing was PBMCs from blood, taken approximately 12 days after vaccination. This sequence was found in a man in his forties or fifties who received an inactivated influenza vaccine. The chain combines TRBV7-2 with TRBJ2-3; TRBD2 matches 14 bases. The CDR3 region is CASSIRLAGGQDTQYF. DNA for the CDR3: TGTGCCAGCAGCATCCGACTAGCGGGGGGGCAAGATACGCAGTATTTT. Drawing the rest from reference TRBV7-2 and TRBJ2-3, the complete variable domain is GAGVSQSPSNKVTEKGKDVELRCDPISGHTALYWYRQSLGQGLEFLIYFQGNSAPDKSGLPSDRFSAERTGGSVSTLTIQRTQQEDSAVYLCASSIRLAGGQDTQYFGPGTRLTVL.